Following are 22 T cell receptor beta chains from one sample sequenced in a study of OX40 agonist ivuxolimab in advanced cancers. TCRdb keeps only in-frame clones here, not all; method: immunoSEQ multiplex PCR. Of 50,000 to 75,000 clones in the sample, just over 85% were seen once. Sequences were derived from CD4+ or CD8+ T cells sorted from blood, sampled in a trial of the OX40 agonist ivuxolimab. The source of these receptors is an adult with an advanced solid tumor such as melanoma, head and neck, liver or kidney cancer.

The gene calls are TRBV5-4 and TRBJ2-7, with a tentative D call TRBD1 (5 bases). The germline V and J ends were trimmed by 0 bases and 5 bases, with 15 bases remaining between them. Per the germline V gene, CDR1 is SGHNT and CDR2 is YYREEE (reference sequence). The CDR3 contains 15 residues. CDR3: CASSLAPTQGNEQYF. The CDR3 coding sequence is TGTGCCAGCAGCTTGGCCCCCACTCAGGGTAACGAGCAGTACTTC.

This chain connects TRBV28 to TRBJ2-6, with 10 positions matching TRBD2. Looked up from germline, CDR1 is MDHEN and CDR2 is SYDVKM. The V gene end was trimmed by 5 bases and the J gene end by 2 bases; junction bases not matched to a gene: 9. The CDR3 totals 18 residues. The CDR3 sequence: CASSLTSGIGAGANVLTF. CDR3 sequence (DNA): TGTGCCAGCAGTCTTACTAGCGGGATAGGGGCTGGGGCCAACGTCCTGACTTTC.

V is TRBV19 and J is TRBJ2-3; 7 bases map to TRBD2. The CDR3 is 14 residues long. Germline values: CDR1 LNHDA, CDR2 SQIVND (reference sequence). V shed 7 bases and J 1 base; nucleotides not matched to a gene: 5. CDR3 residues: CASKASGRTDTQYF. CDR3 sequence (DNA): TGTGCCAGTAAGGCTAGCGGCCGCACAGATACGCAGTATTTT.

V and J are TRBV28 and TRBJ2-3; 8 bases match TRBD1. This CDR3 has 16 residues. V was clipped by 5 bases and J by 4 bases; unmatched bases: 11. The germline CDR1 and CDR2 sequences are MDHEN and SYDVKM. The CDR3 DNA reads TGTGCCAGCAGTCAGCCCGGACAGGGAGATGCAGATACGCAGTATTTT. Its translation: CASSQPGQGDADTQYF.

The chain has TRBV28 and TRBJ1-4; 8 nucleotides agree with TRBD1. The CDR3 is 15 residues long. The germline V gene encodes CDR1 MDHEN and CDR2 SYDVKM. J lost 7 bases, V lost 4 bases, and 8 bases had no gene match. The DNA for the CDR3 is TGTGCCAGCAGTTCAGCAGGGGGCTCTGGTGAAAAACTGTTTTTT. Its translation is CASSSAGGSGEKLFF.

The gene calls are TRBV5-1 and TRBJ1-4, with no clear D. CDR3 length: 16 amino acids. Germline-derived CDR1 and CDR2 are SGHRS and YFSETQ. Trimming took off 4 bases at V and 0 bases at J, with 13 bases between the two ends. This CDR3 is CASSPQVGATNEKLFF. CDR3 in DNA: TGCGCCAGCAGCCCCCAAGTGGGTGCAACTAATGAAAAACTGTTTTTT.

The rearrangement links TRBV28 to TRBJ1-1; D uncertain. V gave up 5 bases and J gave up 0 bases, with 10 bases separating them. CDR1 and CDR2 (germline): MDHEN, SYDVKM. The CDR3 has 14 amino acids. Here the CDR3 DNA reads TGTGCCAGCAGTACCCGGGAGATGAACACTGAAGCTTTCTTT. Its translation is CASSTREMNTEAFF. Full variable domain (rest looked up from reference TRBV28 and TRBJ1-1): DVKVTQSSRYLVKRTGEKVFLECVQDMDHENMFWYRQDPGLGLRLIYFSYDVKMKEKGDIPEGYSVSREKKERFSLILESASTNQTSMYLCASSTREMNTEAFFGQGTRLTVV.

The chain recombines TRBV6-6 with TRBJ2-7, with 7 bases aligning to TRBD1. The ends lost 6 bases at V and 3 bases at J; junction bases unmatched: 5. Germline assignment: CDR1 MNHNY and CDR2 SVGAGI (reference sequence). The length of the CDR3 is 13 residues. Here the CDR3 DNA reads TGTGCCAGCAGATCCGGGACAGACTACGAGCAGTACTTC. It translates to CASRSGTDYEQYF.

Of note for this clone: The identical CDR3 is also encoded by other nucleotide sequences in the sample. The chain couples TRBV7-9 to TRBJ2-2; D call uncertain. V shed 0 bases and J shed 0 bases, with 2 bases lying between them. The V gene's germline CDR1 is SEHNR and CDR2 FQNEAQ (reference sequence). This CDR3 region has 14 residues. The CDR3 DNA follows: TGTGCCAGCAGCTTAGCCGCGAACACCGGGGAGCTGTTTTTT. Protein: CASSLAANTGELFF.

This clone has just one count. The V call is TRBV6-1, the J call TRBJ2-5; the D is unclear. The V and J ends lost 5 bases and 4 bases respectively, with 14 bases between them. The CDR3 has 14 amino acids. Germline CDR1 reads MNHNS; CDR2 reads SASEGT. CDR3: CASSRPLPGETQYF. CDR3 DNA sequence: TGTGCCAGCAGTCGCCCTCTCCCGGGAGAGACCCAGTACTTC.

The V call is TRBV29-1, the J call TRBJ2-5; no clear D. With 4 bases removed from V and 5 bases from J, the gap between germline ends came to 14 bases. The CDR3 has 13 residues. Germline values: CDR1 SQVTM, CDR2 ANQGSEA. The CDR3, as DNA: TGCAGCGTTGTTGGCGAGAGCAGGGAGACCCAGTACTTC. Its protein product is CSVVGESRETQYF.

The gene calls are TRBV12-2 and TRBJ2-1; TRBD2 is the table's D call and was not checked against the DNA. TRBV12-2 is a recognized pseudogene. The CDR3 runs to 17 residues. The CDR3 DNA sequence: TGTGCAAGTCGCTTAGGGACTAGCGGGAGCTCCTACAATGAGCAGTTCTTC. It translates to CASRLGTSGSSYNEQFF.

The CDR3 reads CATSRDFVQAETQYF. The CDR3 DNA is TGTGCCACCAGCAGAGATTTTGTTCAGGCGGAGACCCAGTACTTC. The J gene is TRBJ2-5, the V gene TRBV15; D is ambiguous. Trimming removed 0 bases at V and 5 bases at J, with 13 bases between. The CDR3 sequence is 15 residues long. Per germline, CDR1 LNHNV and CDR2 YYDKDF (reference sequence).

This clone was recorded only once. The rearrangement joins TRBV5-1 to TRBJ2-1; 9 bases fit TRBD1. After removal of 0 bases from V and 4 bases from J, the junction contained 2 bases not matched to a gene. The CDR3 length is 15 residues. Germline CDR1 is SGHRS and CDR2 is YFSETQ. DNA for the CDR3: TGCGCCAGCAGCTTGGCCGGGACAGGGTACAATGAGCAGTTCTTC. It is translated as CASSLAGTGYNEQFF.

This chain links TRBV28 with TRBJ1-1; D is unclear. This CDR3 spans 14 amino acids. The V gene's germline CDR1 is MDHEN and CDR2 SYDVKM. Trimming took off 6 bases at V and 0 bases at J, with 11 bases between the two ends. The CDR3 region has the DNA TGTGCCAGCAGCTCCCAGACCCTGAACACTGAAGCTTTCTTT. This encodes CASSSQTLNTEAFF.

The chain recombines TRBV5-4 with TRBJ1-2; unclear D gene. This CDR3 has 13 amino acids. The germline gives CDR1 SGHNT, CDR2 YYREEE (reference sequence). Trimming stripped 2 bases from V and 2 bases from J, with 7 bases between. CDR3 nucleotide sequence: TGTGCCAGCAGCTTAGACGGGAACTATGGCTACACCTTC. This codes for CASSLDGNYGYTF.

J is TRBJ2-1 and V is TRBV7-3; 9 positions agree with TRBD1. The germline CDR1 and CDR2 sequences are SGHTA and FQGTGA. This CDR3 has 15 amino acids. Trimming cost V 2 bases and J 4 bases; bases outside gene matches: 3. The CDR3 DNA reads as TGTGCCAGCAGCTTAGGACAGGGGCCTTACAATGAGCAGTTCTTC. Translating gives CASSLGQGPYNEQFF.

The chain couples TRBV19 to TRBJ2-1; 8 bases line up with TRBD2. V lost 6 bases, J lost 6 bases, and 10 bases stayed unmatched. Per germline, CDR1 LNHDA and CDR2 SQIVND (reference sequence). This CDR3 has 15 residues. CDR3 nucleotide sequence: TGTGCCAGTAGAGAAGCGGGAGAGGGGCGCAATGAGCAGTTCTTC. This encodes CASREAGEGRNEQFF.

The CDR3 nucleotides are TGTGCCAGCAGCAGGGGGAACTATAATGAAAAACTGTTTTTT. Translation gives CASSRGNYNEKLFF. The V gene is TRBV7-9, the J gene TRBJ1-4, with D possibly TRBD1 on 6 matching bases. V was cut by 5 bases and J by 4 bases, with 11 bases left in between. Per germline, CDR1 SEHNR and CDR2 FQNEAQ (reference sequence). The CDR3 runs 14 residues.

V usage is TRBV6-5 and J usage is TRBJ2-7, with 12 bases aligning to TRBD2. The CDR3 is 15 residues long. The trim removed 6 bases at V and 2 bases at J, leaving 5 bases unmatched. Germline V gene data show CDR1 as MNHEY and CDR2 as SVGAGI. CDR3: CASRYASGRAYEQYF. The CDR3 DNA follows: TGTGCCAGCAGATACGCTAGCGGGAGGGCCTACGAGCAGTACTTC.

The CDR3, as DNA: TGTGCCAGCAGGGACTATGCGGGACAAGAGACCCAGTACTTC. Translating gives CASRDYAGQETQYF. The gene calls are TRBV2 and TRBJ2-5, with a weak D call TRBD2 (6 bases). The germline gives CDR1 SNHLY, CDR2 FYNNEI. Trimming shortened V by 6 bases and J by 2 bases, and 13 bases separated the two germline ends. There are 14 residues in the CDR3.

The chain employs TRBV11-2 and TRBJ2-1; a weak D match, TRBD1 (5 bases). CDR1 SGHAT and CDR2 FQNNGV come from the germline V gene. With 0 bases removed from V and 4 bases from J, the gap between germline ends came to 10 bases. The CDR3 runs to 15 residues. DNA for the CDR3: TGTGCCAGCAGCTTAGACCCCCAGGGTTACAATGAGCAGTTCTTC. Its protein product is CASSLDPQGYNEQFF.